The TCR beta chain described here comes from a study of T-cell memory formation after mild COVID-19. Study-level findings and limits: Pre-infection memory already had some responding clones, implying cross-reactive memory joined. Contracting clones from day 15 to 85 showed balanced CD4/CD8; later expanders favored CD4+. The main location of contracting CD4+ clones was CM and EM, and that of contracting CD8+ clones was EMRA.

TCRdb independently ran MiXCR on the 5' RACE reads; one entry per CDR3 protein. The sample has more than 110,000 distinct CDR3 sequences, about 23% seen once. A remark on this clonotype: What it binds is unknown.

This receptor was identified in an adult woman who had mild COVID-19 (a few samples of this study predate the infection). Cell type and time point are not known. What was sequenced was PBMCs or a T cell subset sorted from them (not recorded which).

Written as DNA, the CDR3 is TGTGCCAGCAGCTTAAAGGGCCGGAATGAGCAGTTCTTC. The encoded protein is CASSLKGRNEQFF. The genes are TRBV7-3 and TRBJ2-1, with unresolved D. Germline V gene sequence: CDR1 SGHTA, CDR2 FQGTGA. The CDR3 has 13 residues. Deletions cut 1 base from V and 7 bases from J, with 8 bases between.